This record concerns one TCR beta chain sequence. The V segment lost 3 bases and the J segment 8 bases; nucleotides outside the gene matches: 9. CDR3 size: 14 residues. Germline V gives CDR1 LGHDT, CDR2 YNNKEL (reference sequence). The data are from a study of blood T cell repertoires in COVID-19. Study information: The United States, Italy and Spain provided the acute and convalescent COVID-19 samples. Sources were T cells, B-cell-depleted T cells, or PBMCs; the material itself was cDNA or gDNA.

Clones were read by immunoSEQ multiplex PCR, and TCRdb kept only the in-frame ones, dropping some. The data hold some 200,000 clones, with around four fifths observed a single time. The sequenced sample consisted of peripheral blood. This clonotype was obtained from a human donor with acute or convalescent COVID-19. The donor label of this sample is uncertain. The V gene is TRBV3-1 (or the pseudogene TRBV3-2), the J gene TRBJ1-2; 7 bases align to TRBD1. CDR3 sequence reads: CASSQEGQAKGYTF. The CDR3 DNA reads as TGTGCCAGCAGCCAGGAAGGACAGGCTAAGGGCTACACCTTC.